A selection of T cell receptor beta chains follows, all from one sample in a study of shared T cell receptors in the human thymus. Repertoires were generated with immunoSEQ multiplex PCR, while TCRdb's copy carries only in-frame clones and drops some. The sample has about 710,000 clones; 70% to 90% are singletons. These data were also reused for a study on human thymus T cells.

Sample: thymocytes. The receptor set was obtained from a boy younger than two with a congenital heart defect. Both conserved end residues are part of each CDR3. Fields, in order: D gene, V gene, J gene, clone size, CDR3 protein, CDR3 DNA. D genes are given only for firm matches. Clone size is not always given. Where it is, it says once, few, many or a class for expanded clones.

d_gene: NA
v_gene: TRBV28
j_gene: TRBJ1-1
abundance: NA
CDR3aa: CASKEFMNTEAFF
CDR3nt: TGTGCCAGCAAAGAGTTCATGAACACTGAAGCTTTCTTT

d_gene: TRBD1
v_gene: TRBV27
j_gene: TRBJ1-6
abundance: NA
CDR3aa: CASSLNVVRGSDSPLHF
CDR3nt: TGTGCCAGCAGTTTAAACGTTGTCAGGGGGAGTGATTCACCCCTCCACTTT

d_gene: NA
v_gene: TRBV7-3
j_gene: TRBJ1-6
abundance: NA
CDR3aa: CASSRTGLENSPLHF
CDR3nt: TGTGCCAGCAGCCGAACAGGTCTCGAGAATTCACCCCTCCACTTT

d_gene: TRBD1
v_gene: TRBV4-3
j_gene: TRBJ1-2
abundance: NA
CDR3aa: CASSQDFTGQGLANYGYTF
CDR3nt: TGCGCCAGCAGCCAAGATTTTACGGGACAGGGCCTAGCTAACTATGGCTACACCTTC

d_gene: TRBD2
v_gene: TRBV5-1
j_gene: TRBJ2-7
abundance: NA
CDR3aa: CASSPGLAFAYEQYF
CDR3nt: TGCGCCAGCAGCCCGGGACTAGCATTTGCCTACGAGCAGTACTTC

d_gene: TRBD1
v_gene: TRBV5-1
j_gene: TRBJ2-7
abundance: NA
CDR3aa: CASSLAAGQGGYEQYF
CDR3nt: TGCGCCAGCAGCTTGGCCGCGGGACAGGGGGGGTACGAGCAGTACTTC

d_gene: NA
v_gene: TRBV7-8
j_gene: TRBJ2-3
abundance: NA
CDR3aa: CASSLPEVADTQYF
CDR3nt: TGTGCCAGCAGCTTACCGGAGGTCGCAGATACGCAGTATTTT

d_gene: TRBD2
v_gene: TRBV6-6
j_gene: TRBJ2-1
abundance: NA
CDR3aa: CASSYIRGDYNEQFF
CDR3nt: TGTGCCAGCAGTTACATCCGGGGGGACTACAATGAGCAGTTCTTC

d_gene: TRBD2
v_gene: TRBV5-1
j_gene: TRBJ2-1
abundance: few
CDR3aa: CASSFLAGRYNEQFF
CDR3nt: TGCGCCAGCAGCTTTCTAGCGGGGCGCTACAATGAGCAGTTCTTC

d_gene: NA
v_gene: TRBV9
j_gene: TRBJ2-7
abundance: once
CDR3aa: CASSPRLENNQSYEQYF
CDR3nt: TGTGCCAGCAGCCCACGACTAGAGAACAATCAATCCTACGAGCAGTACTTC

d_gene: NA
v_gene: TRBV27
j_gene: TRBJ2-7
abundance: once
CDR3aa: CASSPDRFTGQYF
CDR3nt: TGTGCCAGCAGTCCCGACAGGTTTACGGGGCAGTACTTC

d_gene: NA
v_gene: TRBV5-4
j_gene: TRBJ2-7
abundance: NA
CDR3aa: CASSFGGGPEREQYF
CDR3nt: TGTGCCAGCAGCTTCGGCGGGGGCCCTGAGCGGGAGCAGTACTTC

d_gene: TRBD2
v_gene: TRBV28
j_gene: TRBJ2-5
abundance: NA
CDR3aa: CASSFGGGETQYF
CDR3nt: TGTGCCAGCAGTTTTGGGGGAGGGGAGACCCAGTACTTC

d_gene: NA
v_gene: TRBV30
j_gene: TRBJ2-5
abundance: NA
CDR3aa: CAWSPRSHGTQYF
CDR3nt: TGTGCCTGGAGCCCTAGGTCTCATGGAACCCAGTACTTC

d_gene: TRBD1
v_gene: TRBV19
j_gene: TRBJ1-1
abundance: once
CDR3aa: CASSMGTGYTEAFF
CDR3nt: TGTGCCAGTAGTATGGGGACAGGGTACACTGAAGCTTTCTTT

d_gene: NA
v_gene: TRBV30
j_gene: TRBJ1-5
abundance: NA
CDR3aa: CAWKSGHGSNQPQHF
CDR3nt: TGTGCCTGGAAGTCAGGTCACGGTAGCAATCAGCCCCAGCATTTT

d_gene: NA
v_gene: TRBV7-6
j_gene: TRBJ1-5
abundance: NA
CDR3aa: CASSLATANQPQHF
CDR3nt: TGTGCCAGCAGCTTAGCGACAGCTAATCAGCCCCAGCATTTT

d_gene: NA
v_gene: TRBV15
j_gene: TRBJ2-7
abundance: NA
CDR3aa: CATSRDPAGEQYF
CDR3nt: TGTGCCACCAGCAGAGATCCCGCGGGCGAGCAGTACTTC

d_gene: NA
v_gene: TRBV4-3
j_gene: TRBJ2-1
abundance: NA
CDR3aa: CASSTGTEQFF
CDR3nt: TGCGCCAGCAGTACCGGGACAGAGCAGTTCTTC

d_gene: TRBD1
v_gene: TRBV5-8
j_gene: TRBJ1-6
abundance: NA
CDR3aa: CASSLVTGDNSPLHF
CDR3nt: TGTGCCAGCAGCTTGGTTACAGGGGATAATTCACCCCTCCACTTT

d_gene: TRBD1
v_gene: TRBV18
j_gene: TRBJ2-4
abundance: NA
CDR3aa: CASSHLTGGFAKNIQYF
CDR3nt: TGTGCCAGCTCACACCTAACAGGGGGCTTCGCCAAAAACATTCAGTACTTC

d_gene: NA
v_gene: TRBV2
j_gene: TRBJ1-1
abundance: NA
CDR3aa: CASSELRDCLLF
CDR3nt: TGTGCCAGCAGTGAACTAAGGGACTGTCTTCTCTTT

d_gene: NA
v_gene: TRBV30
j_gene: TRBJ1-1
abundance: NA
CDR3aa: CAGRDSMTEAFF
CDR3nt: TGTGCGGGGCGTGATTCGATGACTGAAGCTTTCTTT

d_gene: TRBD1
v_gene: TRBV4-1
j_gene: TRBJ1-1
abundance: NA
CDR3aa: CASSKHRGPMNTEAFF
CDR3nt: TGCGCCAGCAGCAAGCACAGGGGACCGATGAACACTGAAGCTTTCTTT

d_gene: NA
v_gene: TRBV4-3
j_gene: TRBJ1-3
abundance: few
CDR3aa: CASSQDQRQSFSGNTIYF
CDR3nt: TGCGCCAGCAGCCAAGACCAAAGACAGTCGTTCTCTGGAAACACCATATATTTT

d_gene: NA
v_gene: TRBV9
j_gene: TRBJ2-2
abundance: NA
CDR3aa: CASSAPQGETNTGELFF
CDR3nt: TGTGCCAGCAGCGCTCCACAGGGTGAAACGAACACCGGGGAGCTGTTTTTT

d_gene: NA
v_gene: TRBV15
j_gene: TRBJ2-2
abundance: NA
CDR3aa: CATSRKIAAPTGELFF
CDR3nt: TGTGCCACCAGCAGAAAAATAGCGGCCCCCACCGGGGAGCTGTTTTTT